These 26 T cell receptor beta chains originate from one sample sequenced in a study of T cells after posttransplantation cyclophosphamide (dated by TCRdb to about 2016). Interpreted using the paper, the treatment or condition label stands for: high-dose cyclophosphamide on days +3 and +4 as single-agent GVHD prophylaxis. Busulfan and fludarabine conditioning, a related or unrelated marrow graft, and cyclophosphamide on days +3 and +4 were given to PTCy patients. The library was produced with the immunoSEQ multiplex PCR assay. TCRdb carries this immuneACCESS record with in-frame sequences only. Its versions omit some clonotypes, under half of them owing to an unresolved V gene in the studies checked, with the rest unexplained. The table for this sample lists about 36,000 clones; about 77% of them were counted only once. The biggest ten clones account for 8.1% of the sample. The sample was CD4+ T cells sorted from blood, taken approximately 1,900 days after a stem cell transplant with posttransplant cyclophosphamide. These receptors originate from a female patient in her forties or fifties who received an allogeneic stem cell transplant from a related donor, was CMV-positive, and had no GVHD. Because of the transplant, the T cells may be the graft donor's rather than the patient's own.

V usage is TRBV4-3 and J usage is TRBJ1-1, with TRBD1 matching 9 bases. This CDR3 has 15 residues. The germline V gene has CDR1 LGHNA and CDR2 YSLEER. Trimming took 3 bases from V and 10 from J; bases not matched to a gene: 12. The CDR3 bases are TGCGCCAGCAGCCAGGAACGGGACAGGGTCCCCAGAGCTTTCTTT. The encoded protein is CASSQERDRVPRAFF.

The rearrangement uses TRBV6-1 and TRBJ1-5, with 9 bases matching TRBD1. Trimming at V came to 4 bases and at J to 0 bases, leaving 4 bases not matched to a gene. The CDR3 spans 16 residues. In germline, CDR1 is MNHNS, CDR2 SASEGT. The CDR3: CASSVGTGYSNQPQHF. The CDR3 DNA sequence: TGTGCCAGCAGTGTCGGGACAGGGTATAGCAATCAGCCCCAGCATTTT.

This clone was detected only once. The chain combines TRBV19 with TRBJ2-3, with 7 bases fitting TRBD2. In germline, CDR1 is LNHDA, CDR2 SQIVND (reference sequence). J lost 2 bases, V lost 5 bases, and 7 bases had no gene match. The CDR3 has 15 amino acids. The chain's CDR3 is CASSGPSGATDTQYF. The DNA of the CDR3 is TGTGCCAGTAGTGGGCCTAGCGGAGCCACAGATACGCAGTATTTT.

The J gene is TRBJ2-1, the V gene TRBV11-2; 11 bases are shared with TRBD2. In germline, CDR1 is SGHAT, CDR2 FQNNGV. The CDR3 length is 15 residues. V shed 4 bases and J 8 bases; nucleotides not matched to a gene: 7. CDR3 DNA: TGTGCCAGCAGCTGGGGGGCTAGCGGGGGGTATGAGCAGTTCTTC. Residues: CASSWGASGGYEQFF.

This clone was recorded a few times. The CDR3 sequence is CASSRDRGREQYF. The CDR3 region has the DNA TGTGCCAGTAGTAGGGACAGGGGGCGCGAGCAGTACTTC. The chain combines TRBV19 with TRBJ2-7; 12 positions agree with TRBD1. Germline values: CDR1 LNHDA, CDR2 SQIVND (reference sequence). The CDR3 has 13 residues. V was clipped by 4 bases and J by 6 bases; unmatched bases: 1.

V usage is TRBV11-2 and J usage is TRBJ1-2; 8 bases agree with TRBD1. Germline V gene sequence: CDR1 SGHAT, CDR2 FQNNGV. The CDR3 length is 16 residues. V was clipped by 5 bases and J by 4 bases; unmatched bases: 12. The CDR3: CASSLTGGEIGYGYTF. The CDR3, as DNA: TGTGCCAGCAGCCTTACAGGGGGTGAGATCGGCTATGGCTACACCTTC.

The J gene is TRBJ2-1, the V gene TRBV10-3; TRBD2 agrees at 11 bases. Germline-derived CDR1 and CDR2 are ENHRY and SYGVKD. This CDR3 comprises 18 residues. V was pared by 4 bases and J by 4 bases, with 12 bases of the junction left unmatched. The CDR3 nucleotides read TGTGCCATCAGTGTGAGGACAAATAGCGGGGGGGGTTACAATGAGCAGTTCTTC. It translates to CAISVRTNSGGGYNEQFF.

Here the CDR3 reads CASREQGRGNSPLHF. CDR3 bases: TGTGCCAGCAGGGAACAGGGGCGGGGTAATTCACCCCTCCACTTT. This chain uses TRBV6-4 with TRBJ1-6; TRBD1 matches at 7 bases. The CDR3 is 15 residues long. Trimming at V came to 6 bases and at J to 6 bases, leaving 8 bases not matched to a gene. The germline CDR1 and CDR2 sequences are MRHNA and SNTAGT.

This clone was detected once. This chain uses TRBV18 with TRBJ2-7; weak D call: TRBD2 (5 bases). CDR3 length: 15 amino acids. The V end lost 5 bases, the J end lost 1 base, and 15 bases lay between the germline ends. Looked up from germline, CDR1 is KGHSH and CDR2 is LQKENI. The CDR3 reads CASSLLGADSYEQYF. The DNA for the CDR3 is TGTGCCAGCTCATTATTAGGAGCGGATTCCTACGAGCAGTACTTC.

The genes are TRBV5-1 and TRBJ2-7; weak D call: TRBD1 (5 bases). Trimming shortened V by 1 base and J by 7 bases, and 21 bases separated the two germline ends. Germline assignment: CDR1 SGHRS and CDR2 YFSETQ. The CDR3 is 16 residues long. The CDR3 sequence: CASSLTSGFTRREQYF. In nucleotides, the CDR3 is TGCGCCAGCAGCTTGACATCAGGGTTTACACGGCGTGAGCAGTACTTC.

The chain has TRBV9 and TRBJ2-2; D is perhaps TRBD2 (6 bases). The germline CDR1 and CDR2 sequences are SGDLS and YYNGEE. This CDR3 contains 16 residues. Trimming removed 3 bases at V and 3 bases at J, with 15 bases between. The DNA of the CDR3 is TGTGCCAGCAGCGGCCTCTTGCGGGGAGACACCGGGGAGCTGTTTTTT. Its protein is CASSGLLRGDTGELFF.

A single count supports this clone. V usage is TRBV19 and J usage is TRBJ2-7, with 13 bases matching TRBD2. J gave up 4 bases and V 6 bases, and 9 bases lay outside the gene matches. CDR1 is LNHDA and CDR2 is SQIVND in the germline V gene (reference sequence). This CDR3 comprises 16 residues. DNA for the CDR3: TGTGCCAGTAGGACTAGCGGGGGGCCAGAGACTTACGAGCAGTACTTC. Residues: CASRTSGGPETYEQYF.

The chain couples TRBV7-2 to TRBJ2-7; 9 nucleotides agree with TRBD1. This CDR3 has 13 amino acids. Per the germline V gene, CDR1 is SGHTA and CDR2 is FQGNSA. Trimming took 8 bases from V and 3 from J; bases not matched to a gene: 5. The CDR3 nucleotides are TGTGCCAGCGAGCCGGGACAGGGCTACGAGCAGTACTTC. Its translation: CASEPGQGYEQYF. Combining the CDR3 with reference TRBV7-2 and TRBJ2-7 gives the whole variable domain GAGVSQSPSNKVTEKGKDVELRCDPISGHTALYWYRQSLGQGLEFLIYFQGNSAPDKSGLPSDRFSAERTGGSVSTLTIQRTQQEDSAVYLCASEPGQGYEQYFGPGTRLTVT.

The V and J genes are TRBV16 and TRBJ1-6; the D gene is possibly TRBD1 (6 bases). The CDR3 is 16 amino acids. The V and J ends lost 4 bases and 0 bases respectively, with 10 bases between them. Germline V gives CDR1 KGHSY, CDR2 FQNENV. This CDR3 reads CASSPLDSSYNSPLHF. The DNA of the CDR3 is TGTGCCAGCAGCCCGTTGGACAGCTCCTATAATTCACCCCTCCACTTT.

This rearrangement joins TRBV7-2 to TRBJ1-4; the match to TRBD1 covers 8 bases. The germline V gene encodes CDR1 SGHTA and CDR2 FQGNSA. V lost 4 bases to trimming and J lost 8 bases; unmatched junction nucleotides: 6. This CDR3 comprises 14 residues. CDR3 nucleotides: TGTGCCAGCAGCTCGACAGGGGTCCGGGAAAAACTGTTTTTT. The encoded protein is CASSSTGVREKLFF.

The gene calls are TRBV7-3 and TRBJ1-1; TRBD1 agrees at 7 bases. CDR1 and CDR2 from the germline V gene are SGHTA and FQGTGA. This CDR3 is 13 amino acids long. V gave up 6 bases and J gave up 4 bases; unmatched junction bases: 5. CDR3 amino acids: CASSIQGSTEAFF. As DNA, the CDR3 is TGTGCCAGCAGTATACAGGGGTCCACTGAAGCTTTCTTT.

This chain joins TRBV7-3 and TRBJ2-1; the D is unclear. CDR3 length: 15 amino acids. Trimming left V 5 bases short and J 4 bases short, with 15 bases between. Germline V gene lookup returns CDR1 SGHTA and CDR2 FQGTGA. The CDR3 sequence: CASSKRSDGYNEQFF. The CDR3 DNA reads as TGTGCCAGCAGCAAAAGGAGTGATGGTTACAATGAGCAGTTCTTC.

This chain joins TRBV27 and TRBJ1-4, with D perhaps matching TRBD1 (5 bases). The V and J ends lost 6 bases and 3 bases respectively, with 14 bases between them. CDR3 length: 15 amino acids. Germline CDR1 and CDR2: MNHEY and SMNVEV (reference sequence). CDR3 sequence: CASSTSRVSNEKLFF. CDR3 in DNA: TGTGCCAGCAGCACTAGCAGGGTGTCTAATGAAAAACTGTTTTTT. The entire variable domain, with the rest obtained from reference TRBV27 and TRBJ1-4, is as follows: EAQVTQNPRYLITVTGKKLTVTCSQNMNHEYMSWYRQDPGLGLRQIYYSMNVEVTDKGDVPEGYKVSRKEKRNFPLILESPSPNQTSLYFCASSTSRVSNEKLFFGSGTQLSVL.

The rearrangement uses TRBV7-3 and TRBJ2-5; maybe TRBD1 (6 bases). The germline gives CDR1 SGHTA, CDR2 FQGTGA. Between the trimmed V and J ends, which lost 0 bases and 5 bases, there was a span of 10 bases. There are 14 residues in the CDR3. CDR3 protein: CASSLTGAGETQYF. Written as DNA, the CDR3 is TGTGCCAGCAGCTTAACGGGGGCAGGGGAGACCCAGTACTTC. Combining the CDR3 with reference TRBV7-3 and TRBJ2-5 gives the whole variable domain GAGVSQTPSNKVTEKGKYVELRCDPISGHTALYWYRQSLGQGPEFLIYFQGTGAADDSGLPNDRFFAVRPEGSVSTLKIQRTERGDSAVYLCASSLTGAGETQYFGPGTRLLVL.

This chain joins TRBV5-6 and TRBJ1-5, with D maybe TRBD1 (6 bases). V was trimmed by 1 base and J by 2 bases, leaving 10 bases between them. The CDR3 contains 15 residues. The germline V gene encodes CDR1 SGHDT and CDR2 YYEEEE. The CDR3 DNA follows: TGTGCCAGCAGCTTGTGGGGGGGCGGCAATCAGCCCCAGCATTTT. Its translation is CASSLWGGGNQPQHF.

CDR3 region: CASSEELAGRETQYF. CDR3 in DNA: TGTGCCAGCAGTGAAGAACTAGCGGGGAGGGAGACCCAGTACTTC. V gene TRBV2 combines with J gene TRBJ2-5; TRBD2 aligns across 10 bases. V shed 1 base, J shed 5 bases, and the junction held 4 bases outside the gene matches. CDR1 is SNHLY and CDR2 is FYNNEI in the germline V gene. The CDR3 sequence is 15 residues long.

J is TRBJ2-5 and V is TRBV5-6; D might be TRBD2 (6 bases). This CDR3 contains 16 residues. Germline V gene data show CDR1 as SGHDT and CDR2 as YYEEEE. V was shortened by 4 bases and J by 5 bases, with 21 bases between the two germline ends. The CDR3 DNA sequence: TGTGCCAGCAGCCCTGGGGGGATTCTCCAAGGGGAGACCCAGTACTTC. Translated, it gives CASSPGGILQGETQYF.

The gene calls are TRBV4-1 and TRBJ1-4; weak D call: TRBD1 (6 bases). In germline, CDR1 is MGHRA, CDR2 YSYEKL. The V and J ends lost 3 bases and 0 bases respectively, with 14 bases between them. The CDR3 is 17 residues long. The CDR3 is CASSHQGYGTTNEKLFF. CDR3 bases: TGCGCCAGCAGCCACCAGGGGTATGGGACAACTAATGAAAAACTGTTTTTT.

For the CDR3, the DNA is TGTGCCAGCAGTTTATTTGTCGGGACAGGGCGGGGGGAGCAGTACTTC. Translation: CASSLFVGTGRGEQYF. The V and J genes are TRBV28 and TRBJ2-7, with TRBD1 matching 9 bases. The CDR3 spans 16 residues. Per germline, CDR1 MDHEN and CDR2 SYDVKM. The V and J ends lost 1 base and 7 bases, in that order; junction bases with no gene match: 11. Based on the CDR3 plus reference TRBV28 and TRBJ2-7, the full variable domain is DVKVTQSSRYLVKRTGEKVFLECVQDMDHENMFWYRQDPGLGLRLIYFSYDVKMKEKGDIPEGYSVSREKKERFSLILESASTNQTSMYLCASSLFVGTGRGEQYFGPGTRLTVT.

The chain uses TRBV7-8 and TRBJ1-1; 7 bases align to TRBD1. Germline V CDR1 and CDR2: SGHVS, FQNEAQ. The ends lost 7 bases at V and 5 bases at J; junction bases unmatched: 22. The CDR3 extends over 18 amino acids. The CDR3, as DNA: TGTGCCAGCATCCCAGGGGGGAATAGTGGGATTCGGAAGACTGAAGCTTTCTTT. Amino acids: CASIPGGNSGIRKTEAFF.

This chain links TRBV4-3 with TRBJ2-7; D is uncertain. The germline CDR1 and CDR2 sequences are LGHNA and YSLEER. Trimming left V 0 bases short and J 11 bases short, with 5 bases between. CDR3 length: 10 residues. The CDR3 sequence: CASSQDQEYF. CDR3 DNA sequence: TGCGCCAGCAGCCAAGATCAGGAGTACTTC.